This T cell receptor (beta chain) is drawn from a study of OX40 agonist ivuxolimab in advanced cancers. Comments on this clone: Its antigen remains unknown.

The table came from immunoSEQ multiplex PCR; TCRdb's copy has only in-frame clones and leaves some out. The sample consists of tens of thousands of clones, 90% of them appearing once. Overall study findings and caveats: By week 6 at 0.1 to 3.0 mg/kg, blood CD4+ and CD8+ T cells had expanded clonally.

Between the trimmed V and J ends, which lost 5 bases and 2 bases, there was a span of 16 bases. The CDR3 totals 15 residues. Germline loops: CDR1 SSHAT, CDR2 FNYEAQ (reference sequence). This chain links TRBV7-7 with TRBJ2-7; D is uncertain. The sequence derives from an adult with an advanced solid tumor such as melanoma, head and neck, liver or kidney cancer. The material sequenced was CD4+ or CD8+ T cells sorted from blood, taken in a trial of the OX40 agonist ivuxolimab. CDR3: CASSPDVRLPYEQYF. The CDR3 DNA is TGTGCCAGCAGCCCCGACGTTCGTCTCCCCTACGAGCAGTACTTC.